A selection of T cell receptor beta chains follows, all from one sample in a study of blood T cell repertoires in COVID-19. The protocol was immunoSEQ multiplex PCR, while the TCRdb copy is restricted to in-frame clones and leaves out a portion. The sample has 200,000 to 300,000 clones, 81% seen once. The source material was peripheral blood. These receptors came from a woman older than 75 with COVID-19, enrolled during active disease. Each CDR3 is given with its conserved first and last residue. The D gene is left open where the match is weak. Clone size is not always given. Where it is, it says once, few, many or a class for expanded clones.

>TRBD2|few|TRBV6-5|TRBJ2-1
CASSYTGLAGGHEQFF
TGTGCCAGCAGTTACACGGGACTAGCGGGGGGACATGAGCAGTTCTTC
>-|-|TRBV21-1|TRBJ1-5
CASSGRGGLQGNQPQHF
TGTGCCAGCAGTGGCAGGGGCGGTTTACAGGGGAATCAGCCCCAGCATTTT
>-|-|TRBV18|TRBJ2-1
CASSVLTREQFF
TGTGCCAGCTCAGTACTGACAAGAGAGCAGTTCTTC
>-|-|TRBV6-6|TRBJ1-2
CASSDSRSNYGYTF
TGTGCCAGCAGTGACAGCCGAAGTAACTATGGCTACACCTTC
>TRBD1|-|TRBV18|TRBJ1-4
CASSGQGTNEKLFF
TGTGCCAGCTCCGGACAGGGGACAAATGAAAAACTGTTTTTT
>-|-|TRBV2|TRBJ1-1
CASSEARSSEAFF
TGTGCCAGCAGTGAAGCGAGGAGCTCTGAAGCTTTCTTT
>TRBD2|-|TRBV7-9|TRBJ2-5
CASSHGAGVARETQYF
TGTGCCAGCAGCCACGGGGCGGGGGTCGCCCGGGAGACCCAGTACTTC
>TRBD1|-|TRBV4-2|TRBJ1-5
CASSPTGGGNQPQHF
TGTGCCAGCAGCCCGACAGGGGGAGGCAATCAGCCCCAGCATTTT
>-|-|TRBV5-6|TRBJ2-7
CASSLAGGAYEQYF
TGTGCCAGCAGCTTGGCCGGGGGAGCCTACGAGCAGTACTTC
>TRBD2|few|TRBV28|TRBJ2-3
CASSFVAGTDTQYF
TGTGCCAGCAGTTTCGTAGCGGGGACCGATACGCAGTATTTT
>TRBD1|-|TRBV28|TRBJ1-5
CASTRAGGANQPQHF
TGTGCCAGCACCCGCGCAGGGGGCGCGAATCAGCCCCAGCATTTT
>TRBD2|-|TRBV11-2|TRBJ2-1
CASSLVLAGINEQFF
TGTGCCAGCAGCTTAGTACTAGCGGGAATAAATGAGCAGTTCTTC
>TRBD2|-|TRBV30|TRBJ2-7
CAWSVPGTSGSRQYF
TGTGCCTGGAGTGTGCCTGGGACTAGCGGGAGCAGGCAGTACTTC
>TRBD1|-|TRBV18|TRBJ1-1
CASSPRQGIGKETEAFF
TGTGCCAGCTCACCGAGACAGGGGATCGGTAAGGAGACTGAAGCTTTCTTT
>TRBD1|-|TRBV5-1|TRBJ2-1
CASSFQGADEQFF
TGCGCCAGCAGCTTTCAGGGGGCCGATGAGCAGTTCTTC
>-|-|TRBV28|TRBJ1-6
CASRGSLNSPLHF
TGTGCCAGCAGGGGCTCGCTAAATTCACCCCTCCACTTT
>-|-|TRBV7-2|TRBJ1-1
CASSLGGDLFAFF
TGTGCCAGCAGCTTAGGGGGCGATTTATTTGCTTTCTTT
>-|-|TRBV4-1|TRBJ1-5
CASSLHREVQPQHF
TGCGCCAGCAGCCTACACAGGGAAGTTCAGCCCCAGCATTTT
>-|-|TRBV24-1|TRBJ1-5
CATTQGQEYNF
TGTGCCACCACCCAGGGCCAGGAATATAATTTT
>TRBD1|few|TRBV12-3/TRBV12-4|TRBJ1-6
CASSRDRVSPLHF
TGTGCCAGCAGTCGGGACAGGGTTTCACCCCTCCACTTT
>TRBD1|-|TRBV7-6|TRBJ2-2
CASSPISAWGPGQGAFGELFF
TGTGCCAGCAGCCCAATTTCCGCGTGGGGACCGGGACAGGGGGCTTTTGGGGAGCTGTTTTTT
>TRBD2|-|TRBV7-3|TRBJ2-7
CASSSGTMISEQYF
TGTGCCAGCAGCTCTGGGACTATGATAAGCGAGCAGTACTTC